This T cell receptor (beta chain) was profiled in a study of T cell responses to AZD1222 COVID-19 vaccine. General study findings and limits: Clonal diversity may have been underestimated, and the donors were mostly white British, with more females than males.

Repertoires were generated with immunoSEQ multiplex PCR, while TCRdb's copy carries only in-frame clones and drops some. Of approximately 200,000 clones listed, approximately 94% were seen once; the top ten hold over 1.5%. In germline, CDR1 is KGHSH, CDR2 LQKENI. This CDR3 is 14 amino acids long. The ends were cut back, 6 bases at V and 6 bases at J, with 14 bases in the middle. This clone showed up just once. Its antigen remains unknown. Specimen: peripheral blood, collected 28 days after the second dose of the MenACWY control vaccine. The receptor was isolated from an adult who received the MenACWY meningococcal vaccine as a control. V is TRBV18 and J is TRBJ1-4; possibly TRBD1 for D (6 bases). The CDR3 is CASSGGPGDEKLFF. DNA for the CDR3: TGTGCCAGCTCCGGTGGGCCAGGGGATGAAAAACTGTTTTTT.